The entry that follows covers one T cell receptor (beta chain) sequence. Its specificity is not known. This sample is drawn from a study of cytomegalovirus exposure and HLA in healthy donors. Study details: Around 78 million unique TCR sequences came from HLA-typed donors in an early release. Study-wide findings and caveats: Later analysis demonstrated an association between a missense DCLRE1C variant and TCR beta V- and J-gene trimming. Associated with HLA alleles at 0.05 false discovery rate in a later analysis were over 15,000 TCR beta sequences.

The PCR contained 60 Vbeta and 13 Jbeta primers. Libraries were prepared by immunoSEQ multiplex PCR; TCRdb keeps only in-frame clonotypes and omits some of them. Of 150,000 to 200,000 clones listed, 80% were seen once; the top ten hold approximately 2.1%. V shed 4 bases and J shed 8 bases, with 16 bases lying between them. The CDR3 has 14 amino acids. Germline V gene lookup returns CDR1 SGHRS and CDR2 YFSETQ. The source is a male donor in good health and CMV-seronegative. Sequences were obtained from PBMCs. The V gene is TRBV5-1, the J gene TRBJ2-1, with D tentatively TRBD1 (6 bases). The CDR3 loop is CASSTQTGGDEQFF. For the CDR3, the DNA is TGCGCCAGCAGCACCCAGACAGGTGGCGATGAGCAGTTCTTC.